Following are 29 T cell receptor beta chains from one sample sequenced in a study of OX40 agonist ivuxolimab in advanced cancers. Method: immunoSEQ multiplex PCR; TCRdb's copy keeps in-frame clones and lacks some. The repertoire holds approximately 15,000 clones, with roughly 75% as singletons. Sequencing used CD4+ or CD8+ T cells sorted from blood, obtained in a trial of the OX40 agonist ivuxolimab. The receptors come from an adult with an advanced solid tumor such as melanoma, head and neck, liver or kidney cancer.

This chain uses TRBV27 with TRBJ2-1; D possibly corresponds to TRBD2 (6 bases). CDR3 length: 13 amino acids. Germline CDR1 reads MNHEY; CDR2 reads SMNVEV (reference sequence). V lost 2 bases and J 5 bases, leaving 7 bases between the germline ends. The CDR3 nucleotides read TGTGCCAGCAGTTTAGCGGGGAACAATGAGCAGTTCTTC. It encodes CASSLAGNNEQFF.

The chain is built from TRBV11-2 and TRBJ2-7; perhaps D is TRBD1 or TRBD2 (6 bases each). Germline CDR1 reads SGHAT; CDR2 reads FQNNGV. V was cut by 5 bases and J by 4 bases, with 18 bases left in between. CDR3 length: 15 amino acids. As DNA, the CDR3 is TGTGCCAGCAGCGCCTCCGGGGGCACACAATACGAGCAGTACTTC. It translates to CASSASGGTQYEQYF.

The chain recombines TRBV13 with TRBJ2-2; maybe TRBD2 (5 bases). V was pared by 4 bases and J by 2 bases, with 14 bases between. Germline-derived CDR1 and CDR2 are PRHDT and FYEKMQ (reference sequence). CDR3 length: 16 amino acids. The DNA of the CDR3 is TGTGCCAGCAGCTACTCTAGCAGAAGAAACACCGGGGAGCTGTTTTTT. Its protein is CASSYSSRRNTGELFF.

The chain uses TRBV6-5 and TRBJ1-1, with D uncertain. The ends were cut back, 5 bases at V and 0 bases at J, with 7 bases in the middle. Looked up from germline, CDR1 is MNHEY and CDR2 is SVGAGI. CDR3 length: 13 residues. This chain's CDR3 is CASSGSVNTEAFF. CDR3 coding DNA: TGTGCCAGCAGTGGTTCAGTGAACACTGAAGCTTTCTTT.

This clone came up a few times. The chain joins TRBV27 to TRBJ2-1; D call uncertain. The length of the CDR3 is 13 residues. The V end was cut by 8 bases, the J end by 6 bases, with 14 bases between. CDR1 is MNHEY and CDR2 is SMNVEV in the germline V gene (reference sequence). The CDR3 DNA reads as TGTGCCAGCCGCTGCGTCAGCTGCAATGAGCAGTTCTTC. As protein: CASRCVSCNEQFF.

The chain joins TRBV6-5 to TRBJ2-1, with D hard to call. The CDR3 runs to 12 residues. Germline V CDR1 and CDR2: MNHEY, SVGAGI. V dropped 0 bases and J dropped 9 bases, with 6 bases sitting between them. CDR3 sequence reads: CASSYSGSEQFF. CDR3 bases: TGTGCCAGCAGTTACTCTGGAAGTGAGCAGTTCTTC.

V and J are TRBV6-6 and TRBJ2-6; D gene uncertain. CDR3 size: 15 residues. Trimming pared 8 bases from V and 0 bases from J, leaving 11 bases between. The germline V gene has CDR1 MNHNY and CDR2 SVGAGI (reference sequence). CDR3 sequence (DNA): TGTGCCAGCCGTACCTTCAGCTCTGGGGCCAACGTCCTGACTTTC. The encoded protein is CASRTFSSGANVLTF.

This clone was picked up a small number of times. This chain joins TRBV2 and TRBJ1-4, with TRBD1 identical over 10 bases. Germline V gene data show CDR1 as SNHLY and CDR2 as FYNNEI. The CDR3 is made up of 15 amino acids. With 1 base clipped from V and 7 bases from J, the junction kept 3 bases outside the gene matches. CDR3 nucleotide sequence: TGTGCCAGCAGTGAAGTGGGGGACAGGGGTGAAAAACTGTTTTTT. This encodes CASSEVGDRGEKLFF.

The genes are TRBV5-1 and TRBJ1-6; 9 bases are shared with TRBD1. V was pared by 4 bases and J by 8 bases, with 7 bases of the junction left unmatched. The germline V gene encodes CDR1 SGHRS and CDR2 YFSETQ. The CDR3 length is 15 residues. The CDR3, as DNA: TGCGCCAGCAGCAACCGGGACAGGGTTGATTCACCCCTCCACTTT. Amino acid sequence: CASSNRDRVDSPLHF.

The chain joins TRBV7-8 to TRBJ1-5; D call uncertain. The CDR3 sequence is 15 residues long. CDR1 is SGHVS, CDR2 FQNEAQ, per germline. V was trimmed by 5 bases and J by 6 bases, leaving 17 bases between them. Here the CDR3 reads CASSPDQEFGQPQHF. DNA for the CDR3: TGTGCCAGCAGCCCGGACCAGGAATTTGGTCAGCCCCAGCATTTT.

The chain has TRBV19 and TRBJ1-5, with TRBD1 as a possible D gene (5 bases). Trimming stripped 2 bases from V and 0 bases from J, with 8 bases between. The CDR3 is made up of 15 amino acids. Germline V gene lookup returns CDR1 LNHDA and CDR2 SQIVND (reference sequence). CDR3 protein: CASSIKQVSNQPQHF. The DNA of the CDR3 is TGTGCCAGTAGTATAAAACAGGTTAGCAATCAGCCCCAGCATTTT.

The V call is TRBV19, the J call TRBJ1-6; 9 positions match TRBD1. After removal of 6 bases from V and 10 bases from J, the junction contained 7 bases not matched to a gene. The CDR3 extends over 14 amino acids. The germline gives CDR1 LNHDA, CDR2 SQIVND (reference sequence). DNA of the CDR3: TGTGCCAGTAGCCCGACAGGGGGTAACTCACCCCTCCACTTT. Translation gives CASSPTGGNSPLHF.

This chain connects TRBV5-6 to TRBJ1-5, with a weak D call TRBD1 (6 bases). Trimming pared 2 bases from V and 3 bases from J, leaving 12 bases between. CDR3 size: 15 residues. The germline V gene has CDR1 SGHDT and CDR2 YYEEEE. This CDR3 is CASSLGRGPNQPQHF. The DNA of the CDR3 is TGTGCCAGCAGCTTAGGCAGGGGTCCCAATCAGCCCCAGCATTTT.

The genes are TRBV7-8 and TRBJ2-1; 9 nucleotides line up with TRBD2. V lost 4 bases and J lost 6; bases outside the gene matches: 7. This CDR3 contains 15 residues. Germline V gives CDR1 SGHVS, CDR2 FQNEAQ. The CDR3 DNA reads TGTGCCAGCAGCTCCTGGTCGCGGGGGGGCAATGAGCAGTTCTTC. Translated, it gives CASSSWSRGGNEQFF.

The V call is TRBV10-1, the J call TRBJ1-4; D remains unclear. Germline CDR1 WNHNN, CDR2 SYGVQD (reference sequence). V shed 10 bases and J shed 4 bases, with 13 bases lying between them. CDR3 length equals 13 residues. The CDR3, as DNA: TGCGCCAATCCGGGGAAGGGTAATGAAAAACTGTTTTTT. Translated, it gives CANPGKGNEKLFF.

The chain recombines TRBV27 with TRBJ1-2; TRBD1 matches at 7 bases. This CDR3 is built from 14 residues. The germline CDR1 and CDR2 sequences are MNHEY and SMNVEV (reference sequence). V shed 3 bases and J 4 bases; nucleotides not matched to a gene: 5. The CDR3 coding sequence is TGTGCCAGCAGTTTGGCAGGGGGTATCTATGGCTACACCTTC. It is translated as CASSLAGGIYGYTF.

The chain joins TRBV7-8 to TRBJ2-1, with D maybe TRBD2 (6 bases). V was clipped by 6 bases and J by 0 bases, with 15 bases between them. Germline CDR1 SGHVS, CDR2 FQNEAQ. The CDR3 length is 16 residues. The CDR3 spells CASSPTGGSSYNEQFF. DNA for the CDR3: TGTGCCAGCAGTCCTACCGGGGGAAGCTCCTACAATGAGCAGTTCTTC.

The sample holds one count of this clone. The chain recombines TRBV27 with TRBJ2-3; D is perhaps TRBD1 (5 bases). The CDR3 sequence is 11 residues long. The V gene's germline CDR1 is MNHEY and CDR2 SMNVEV (reference sequence). Between the trimmed V and J ends, which lost 6 bases and 10 bases, there was a span of 11 bases. The CDR3 bases are TGTGCCAGCAGCGAACAAGGGGCGCAGTATTTT. Its protein is CASSEQGAQYF.

By sample share, this clone is medium-sized. The junction and the germline gene differ at one end; a read error may be behind it. The chain couples TRBV7-7 to TRBJ2-5; no reliable D call. Germline CDR1 is SSHAT and CDR2 is FNYEAQ (reference sequence). This CDR3 has 14 amino acids. The CDR3 loop is CASSSITDQETQYF. CDR3 nucleotides: TGTGCTAGCAGCTCAATTACAGATCAAGAGACCCAGTACTTC.

The rearrangement links TRBV10-3 to TRBJ1-2; D is ambiguous. This CDR3 comprises 14 residues. Per germline, CDR1 ENHRY and CDR2 SYGVKD. Deletions cut 3 bases from V and 2 bases from J, with 10 bases between. CDR3 sequence: CAISERARNYGYTF. The CDR3 coding sequence is TGTGCCATCAGTGAAAGGGCGCGAAACTATGGCTACACCTTC.

The chain recombines TRBV5-6 with TRBJ1-1; tentative D call: TRBD1 (5 bases). V was clipped by 4 bases and J by 1 base, with 8 bases between them. Looked up from germline, CDR1 is SGHDT and CDR2 is YYEEEE. There are 13 residues in the CDR3. The CDR3 loop reads CASSPGQNTEAFF. The CDR3 DNA reads TGTGCCAGCAGCCCAGGACAGAACACTGAAGCTTTCTTT.

The count of this clone is one. The gene calls are TRBV27 and TRBJ1-5, with D possibly TRBD1 on 5 matching bases. With 6 bases removed from V and 6 bases from J, the gap between germline ends came to 15 bases. The CDR3 has 14 amino acids. CDR1 and CDR2 (germline): MNHEY, SMNVEV (reference sequence). The CDR3 DNA is TGTGCCAGCAGGGAGAGGGCCAGGGCTCAGCCCCAGCATTTT. It specifies CASRERARAQPQHF.

The V call is TRBV9, the J call TRBJ2-7, with 9 positions matching TRBD2. The CDR3 has 16 residues. The germline V gene has CDR1 SGDLS and CDR2 YYNGEE. V was pared by 0 bases and J by 3 bases, with 7 bases of the junction left unmatched. CDR3 sequence reads: CASSVEGSGSFYEQYF. Here the CDR3 DNA reads TGTGCCAGCAGCGTAGAGGGTAGCGGGAGTTTCTACGAGCAGTACTTC.

This sequence joins TRBV9 and TRBJ2-7; TRBD2 matches at 8 bases. CDR1 is SGDLS, CDR2 YYNGEE, per germline. The J segment lost 4 bases and the V segment lost 7 bases, leaving 7 bases of the junction unmatched. The CDR3 totals 13 residues. The CDR3 DNA is TGTGCCAGCGGCAGCGGGAGTGGGTACGAGCAGTACTTC. Translation: CASGSGSGYEQYF. The full variable domain, with the rest looked up from reference TRBV9 and TRBJ2-7, is DSGVTQTPKHLITATGQRVTLRCSPRSGDLSVYWYQQSLDQGLQFLIQYYNGEERAKGNILERFSAQQFPDLHSELNLSSLELGDSALYFCASGSGSGYEQYFGPGTRLTVT.

The gene calls are TRBV27 and TRBJ2-1, with 9 bases matching TRBD2. Germline V gives CDR1 MNHEY, CDR2 SMNVEV (reference sequence). J was trimmed by 5 bases and V by 7 bases; bases with no gene match: 9. This CDR3 spans 15 amino acids. The CDR3 region has the DNA TGTGCCAGCACCCCTGGTAGCGGGAGTGACAATGAGCAGTTCTTC. Encoded protein: CASTPGSGSDNEQFF.

This clone occurred a few times. The V gene is TRBV5-1, the J gene TRBJ1-1, with D unclear. The germline V gene has CDR1 SGHRS and CDR2 YFSETQ. Trimming removed 0 bases from V and 5 bases from J, with 5 bases in between. The CDR3 totals 12 residues. The CDR3 DNA reads TGCGCCAGCAGCTTGGTAGGGACTGAAGCTTTCTTT. Residues: CASSLVGTEAFF.

This clone was picked up a small number of times. V and J are TRBV27 and TRBJ1-1; D unclear. This CDR3 has 16 amino acids. The V gene lost 0 bases and the J gene lost 0 bases, with 11 bases spanning the gap. CDR1 MNHEY and CDR2 SMNVEV come from the germline V gene (reference sequence). The CDR3 nucleotides are TGTGCCAGCAGTTTATCGGCTGGCATAATGAACACTGAAGCTTTCTTT. It translates to CASSLSAGIMNTEAFF.

This chain uses TRBV30 with TRBJ2-7, with 7 nucleotides matching TRBD1. This CDR3 spans 15 amino acids. Germline assignment: CDR1 GTSNPN and CDR2 SVGIG (reference sequence). V shed 3 bases and J 0 bases; nucleotides not matched to a gene: 8. In nucleotides, the CDR3 is TGTGCCTGGAGAAGACAGGGATCAGGCTCCTACGAGCAGTACTTC. Translating it yields CAWRRQGSGSYEQYF.

This chain connects TRBV27 to TRBJ2-1; weak D call: TRBD1 (6 bases). Germline CDR1 and CDR2: MNHEY and SMNVEV (reference sequence). CDR3 length equals 15 residues. With 5 bases removed from V and 5 bases from J, the gap between germline ends came to 16 bases. CDR3 sequence (DNA): TGTGCCAGCAGTGGAAGGGGGATTATGGACAATGAGCAGTTCTTC. It specifies CASSGRGIMDNEQFF.